The clone carrying this T cell receptor beta chain has only a few counts. The data belong to a study of T cells in Graves' hyperthyroidism and ophthalmopathy. Overall study context: Initial diagnosis, before any treatment, was when peripheral blood was collected.

TCR beta CDR3 sequences were amplified from RNA transcripts. The HTBI primer set drove a first-round RT-PCR of the TCR CDR3. One entry per CDR3 protein, called by TCRdb with MiXCR from the multiplex PCR reads. The table lists over 450,000 distinct CDR3 sequences, approximately 17% of them singletons. The CDR3 consists of 16 residues. Trimming took 7 bases from V and 4 from J, leaving 20 bases between them. Per the germline V gene, CDR1 is SNHLY and CDR2 is FYNNEI. Criteria for exclusion of patients were uncontrolled infection, other autoimmune disease, pregnancy or lactation. The TCR originated in a woman younger than 35 with Graves' ophthalmopathy. The chain is built from TRBV2 and TRBJ2-1; D is perhaps TRBD2 (5 bases). Sequencing used blood. The CDR3 is CASKVEVGGFYNEQFF. For the CDR3, the DNA is TGTGCCAGCAAGGTGGAGGTCGGCGGCTTTTACAATGAGCAGTTCTTC.